This T cell receptor beta chain comes out of a study of blood T cells in healthy people across ages. A second roughly 7 to 11 cycle PCR used barcoded and J-beta primers. At least 3 million CDR3-containing paired-end reads were obtained per sample. A single record per CDR3 protein comes from TCRdb applying MiXCR to the 5' RACE reads. In the table there are 700,000 or so distinct CDR3 sequences, about 20% of which are singletons. The CDR3 sequence is 16 residues long. After removal of 8 bases from V and 1 base from J, the junction contained 7 bases not matched to a gene. CDR1 is SEHNR, CDR2 FQNEAQ, per germline (reference sequence).

The receptor's source is a man between 70 and 80 years old in good health. The sequenced sample was blood. The V gene is TRBV7-9, the J gene TRBJ2-5; 13 nucleotides align to TRBD2. The CDR3 DNA reads TGTGCCAGCGGCTACGGGACTAGCGGGACCCAAGAGACCCAGTACTTC. Its translation: CASGYGTSGTQETQYF.